One sample yielded the 9 T cell receptor beta chains listed below, sequenced in a study of blood T cell repertoires in COVID-19. Sequenced by immunoSEQ multiplex PCR; TCRdb stores in-frame clones only, minus some. Of 90,000 to 110,000 clones in the sample, approximately 90% were seen once. Sequences were obtained from peripheral blood. These TCRs come from a human donor in a cohort sampled during active COVID-19.

The chain recombines TRBV18 with TRBJ2-3; a weak D match, TRBD2 (5 bases). This CDR3 has 16 residues. Between the trimmed V and J ends, which lost 0 bases and 1 base, there was a span of 11 bases. Germline V gene data show CDR1 as KGHSH and CDR2 as LQKENI. The CDR3 sequence: CASSPPVGSGTDTQYF. CDR3 DNA: TGTGCCAGCTCACCACCTGTTGGGAGCGGCACAGATACGCAGTATTTT.

The chain carries TRBV18 and TRBJ1-5, with D perhaps TRBD1 (5 bases). Trimming left V 6 bases short and J 1 base short, with 13 bases between. CDR3 length: 15 residues. In germline, CDR1 is KGHSH, CDR2 LQKENI. DNA of the CDR3: TGTGCCAGCTCCGGGACTCCCTTCAGCAATCAGCCCCAGCATTTT. Its protein product is CASSGTPFSNQPQHF.

The J gene is TRBJ1-4, the V gene TRBV6-1, with 7 bases matching TRBD1. The CDR3 length is 18 residues. CDR1 is MNHNS, CDR2 SASEGT, per germline. V was clipped by 4 bases and J by 6 bases; unmatched bases: 17. The CDR3 DNA follows: TGTGCCAGCAGTGGACCCATCTTACAGGGGCTCCCTCATGAAAAACTGTTTTTT. It is translated as CASSGPILQGLPHEKLFF.

The CDR3 here is CASSEVQGSSGEQFF. The CDR3 coding sequence is TGTGCCAGCAGTGAGGTGCAGGGGTCGTCAGGTGAGCAGTTCTTC. The chain recombines TRBV25-1 with TRBJ2-1; weak D call: TRBD1 (6 bases). Germline CDR1 MGHDK, CDR2 SYGVNS. The germline V and J ends were trimmed by 3 bases and 9 bases, with 18 bases remaining between them. The CDR3 covers 15 residues.

The chain combines TRBV9 with TRBJ2-1; a possible D gene is TRBD1 (6 bases). Germline V gene sequence: CDR1 SGDLS, CDR2 YYNGEE. The CDR3 sequence is 14 residues long. Trimming left V 2 bases short and J 10 bases short, with 16 bases between. CDR3 coding DNA: TGTGCCAGCAGCGTCGAGTCCCAGGGGAACGAGCAGTTCTTC. This codes for CASSVESQGNEQFF. Full variable domain (remainder filled in from reference TRBV9 and TRBJ2-1): DSGVTQTPKHLITATGQRVTLRCSPRSGDLSVYWYQQSLDQGLQFLIQYYNGEERAKGNILERFSAQQFPDLHSELNLSSLELGDSALYFCASSVESQGNEQFFGPGTRLTVL.

V gene TRBV7-3 combines with J gene TRBJ1-2; TRBD1 matches 8 bases. The V gene end was trimmed by 5 bases and the J gene end by 3 bases; junction bases not matched to a gene: 2. The CDR3 is 13 residues long. Germline CDR1 SGHTA, CDR2 FQGTGA. CDR3 DNA sequence: TGTGCCAGCAGCGAACAGGGGGACTATGGCTACACCTTC. Translating it yields CASSEQGDYGYTF.

This chain connects TRBV3-1 (or the pseudogene TRBV3-2) to TRBJ1-4; D might be TRBD1 (6 bases). The CDR3 extends over 16 amino acids. V was cut by 3 bases and J by 0 bases, with 11 bases left in between. Germline values: CDR1 LGHDT, CDR2 YNNKEL (reference sequence). CDR3 sequence: CASSQERTATNEKLFF. DNA of the CDR3: TGTGCCAGCAGCCAGGAACGGACAGCAACTAATGAAAAACTGTTTTTT.

The chain has TRBV6-2 or TRBV6-3 and TRBJ2-1; the match to TRBD1 covers 9 bases. CDR3 size: 15 residues. The germline CDR1 and CDR2 sequences are MNHEY and SVGEGT. Trimming took 6 bases from V and 2 from J; bases not matched to a gene: 5. The CDR3 loop reads CASSTGTGTYNEQFF. The DNA for the CDR3 is TGTGCCAGCAGCACCGGGACAGGGACCTACAATGAGCAGTTCTTC.

V is TRBV28 and J is TRBJ1-6; no firm D call. The CDR3 has 17 amino acids. Trimming stripped 2 bases from V and 5 bases from J, with 16 bases between. CDR1 and CDR2 (germline): MDHEN, SYDVKM. The CDR3 protein is CASSLVRTGVHNSPLHF. CDR3 nucleotide sequence: TGTGCCAGCAGTTTAGTCCGGACCGGGGTCCATAATTCACCCCTCCACTTT.